The 6 T cell receptor beta chains below were found in one sample sequenced in a study of cytomegalovirus exposure and HLA in healthy donors. The PCR was carried out with 60 Vbeta primers and 13 Jbeta primers. Sequencing used immunoSEQ multiplex PCR; TCRdb keeps in-frame clones, though not all of them. The sample yields about 110,000 clones, about 83% seen once. The sequencing input was PBMCs. These receptors were collected from a female donor in good health and CMV-seropositive.

CDR3: CASSFGTSGGATGELFF. In nucleotides, the CDR3 is TGTGCCAGCAGCTTTGGGACTAGCGGGGGGGCCACCGGGGAGCTGTTTTTT. This chain joins TRBV5-4 and TRBJ2-2, with 16 bases matching TRBD2. This CDR3 has 17 amino acids. J lost 4 bases, V lost 2 bases, and 2 bases had no gene match. From germline, CDR1 is SGHNT and CDR2 YYREEE (reference sequence).

This chain links TRBV13 with TRBJ2-5, with 11 bases aligning to TRBD2. Germline V CDR1 and CDR2: PRHDT, FYEKMQ (reference sequence). The CDR3 contains 17 residues. J lost 2 bases, V lost 5 bases, and 10 bases had no gene match. DNA of the CDR3: TGTGCCAGCAGCGACACCGGGACTAGCGGCAAACAAGAGACCCAGTACTTC. It encodes CASSDTGTSGKQETQYF.

The chain joins TRBV5-8 to TRBJ2-7; 14 bases are shared with TRBD2. The germline V gene has CDR1 SGHTS and CDR2 YDEGEE. The CDR3 spans 16 residues. V shed 4 bases and J 6 bases; nucleotides not matched to a gene: 9. CDR3 residues: CASSRPGLAGVGEQYF. For the CDR3, the DNA is TGTGCCAGCAGCAGACCGGGACTAGCGGGAGTGGGCGAGCAGTACTTC. Using reference TRBV5-8 and TRBJ2-7 for the parts outside the CDR3, the full variable domain is EAGVTQSPTHLIKTRGQQATLRCSPISGHTSVYWYQQALGLGLQFLLWYDEGEERNRGNFPPRFSGRQFPNYSSELNVNALELEDSALYLCASSRPGLAGVGEQYFGPGTRLTVT.

The J gene is TRBJ1-6, the V gene TRBV5-6, with D tentatively TRBD1 (6 bases). Trimming took 4 bases from V and 10 from J, leaving 18 bases between them. The CDR3 totals 15 residues. Germline V gene sequence: CDR1 SGHDT, CDR2 YYEEEE. The CDR3 sequence is CASSHREAFRSPLHF. The CDR3 DNA reads as TGTGCCAGCAGCCACAGGGAAGCCTTTCGGTCACCCCTCCACTTT.

This chain joins TRBV12-1 and TRBJ1-1; TRBD1 is the table's D call and was not checked against the DNA. TRBV12-1 is reported as a pseudogene. This CDR3 is 16 amino acids long. The CDR3 loop is CASRRVVGTVITEAFF. The CDR3 DNA reads as TGTGCCAGCAGGCGGGTAGTGGGGACAGTGATCACTGAAGCTTTCTTT.

This clone was seen a handful of times. The chain uses TRBV6-1 and TRBJ2-7; D possibly corresponds to TRBD2 (6 bases). V lost 5 bases and J lost 0, with 14 bases in between. Germline-derived CDR1 and CDR2 are MNHNS and SASEGT. The CDR3 extends over 15 amino acids. The CDR3 protein is CASSIAGIDSYEQYF. In nucleotides, the CDR3 is TGTGCCAGCAGTATCGCGGGGATAGACTCCTACGAGCAGTACTTC.